The present entry profiles one T cell receptor beta chain with its context. The sample is drawn from a study of T cell changes during pregnancy in multiple sclerosis. V was clipped by 5 bases and J by 0 bases, with 10 bases between them. Germline V gives CDR1 SGHRS, CDR2 YFSETQ. There are 14 residues in the CDR3. Generated by immunoSEQ multiplex PCR, the TCRdb table keeps only in-frame clones and is missing some. The profile covers 40,000 to 55,000 clones, with around 94% appearing a single time and more than 0.7% taken by the ten largest. This receptor was taken from a female donor with multiple sclerosis, enrolled in a pregnancy study. Sample: CD4+ T cells from peripheral blood mononuclear cells, taken in the third trimester of pregnancy. The V call is TRBV5-1, the J call TRBJ2-3; D not resolved. The CDR3: CASRGVGSTDTQYF. As DNA, the CDR3 is TGCGCCAGCAGGGGCGTCGGCAGCACAGATACGCAGTATTTT.